This entry concerns a single T cell receptor (beta chain). The antigen remains undetermined. This specimen belongs to a study of T cells in Graves' hyperthyroidism and ophthalmopathy. General study findings and limits: The model made its ophthalmopathy prediction, and onset followed a median about 6.8 months later. Ophthalmopathy could be told apart from stable hyperthyroidism with a 13 V-J model.

Amplified TCR beta CDR3 regions derived from RNA transcripts. The study used the HTBI primer set for a first-round RT-PCR of the TCR CDR3. Each CDR3 protein gets one entry after TCRdb re-called the multiplex PCR reads with MiXCR. This table has approximately 600,000 distinct CDR3 sequences, around 13% appearing once. Participants, patients aged 18 to 65, had newly diagnosed hyperthyroidism with a duration under 2 months. The source is a woman in her twenties or thirties with Graves' hyperthyroidism that later progressed to Graves' ophthalmopathy. The specimen sequenced was blood.

The CDR3 DNA reads as TGCGCCAGCAGCCGCCGAGTAGCCGGGACAGGGGCCGAGCAGTACTTC. Its translation is CASSRRVAGTGAEQYF. The chain uses TRBV5-1 and TRBJ2-7; 10 positions agree with TRBD1. Germline-derived CDR1 and CDR2 are SGHRS and YFSETQ. The V gene end was trimmed by 4 bases and the J gene end by 6 bases; junction bases not matched to a gene: 13. There are 16 residues in the CDR3.